This TCR beta chain was documented in a study of T cells in tumors after PD-1 blockade. Study-wide findings and caveats: About 41% of tumor TCR clonotypes were also found in blood.

Measured with immunoSEQ multiplex PCR; TCRdb has only the in-frame clones, and not every one. The sample consists of 15,000 or so clones, 80% to 85% of them appearing once. The germline V and J ends were trimmed by 6 bases and 5 bases, with 13 bases remaining between them. Germline loops: CDR1 LGHNT, CDR2 FRNRAP. This CDR3 region has 14 residues. This clone was observed a few times. Its target is not known. This receptor was taken from a human donor with basal cell carcinoma. V is TRBV12-5 and J is TRBJ2-2; D may be TRBD1 or TRBD2 (5 bases each). The source was PBMCs, collected after anti-PD-1 treatment. The CDR3 is CASGRGTDTGELFF. CDR3 coding DNA: TGTGCTAGTGGACGAGGGACGGATACCGGGGAGCTGTTTTTT.